This T cell receptor beta chain derives from a study of blood T cell repertoires in COVID-19. At the level of the study: PBMCs, B-cell-depleted T cells, or T cells provided the cDNA or gDNA that made up the material.

Under the authors' procedure: Counts of nucleated cells, estimated from reference gene primer amplification, were obtained. Generated by immunoSEQ multiplex PCR, the TCRdb table keeps only in-frame clones and is missing some. The V and J calls and clone size were taken over from that table, and D and trimming were inferred from the DNA. Of about 320,000 clones in the sample, 85% were seen once. Germline CDR1 and CDR2: MGHRA and YSYEKL. This CDR3 spans 17 amino acids. Unmatched junction bases numbered 7, after V lost 3 bases and J lost 0 bases. The sequence was collected from a woman in her thirties who had been exposed to COVID-19. The V gene is TRBV4-1, the J gene TRBJ2-5; 10 bases map to TRBD2. Sequenced sample: PBMCs or T cells enriched from blood (not recorded which). For the CDR3, the DNA is TGCGCCAGCAGCCAGTTACCGGGACTAGCGAACCAAGAGACCCAGTACTTC. Translated, it gives CASSQLPGLANQETQYF.